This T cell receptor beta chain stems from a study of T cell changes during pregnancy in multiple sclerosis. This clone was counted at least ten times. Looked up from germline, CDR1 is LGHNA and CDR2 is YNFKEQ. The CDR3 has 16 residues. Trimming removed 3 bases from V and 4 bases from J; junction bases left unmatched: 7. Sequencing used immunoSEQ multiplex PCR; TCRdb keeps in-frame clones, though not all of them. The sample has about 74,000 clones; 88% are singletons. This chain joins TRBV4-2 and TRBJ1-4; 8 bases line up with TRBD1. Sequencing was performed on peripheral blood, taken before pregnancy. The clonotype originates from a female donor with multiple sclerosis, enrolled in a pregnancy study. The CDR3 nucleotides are TGTGCCAGCAGCCATGGACAGGGAAGCGGTAATGAAAAACTGTTTTTT. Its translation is CASSHGQGSGNEKLFF.